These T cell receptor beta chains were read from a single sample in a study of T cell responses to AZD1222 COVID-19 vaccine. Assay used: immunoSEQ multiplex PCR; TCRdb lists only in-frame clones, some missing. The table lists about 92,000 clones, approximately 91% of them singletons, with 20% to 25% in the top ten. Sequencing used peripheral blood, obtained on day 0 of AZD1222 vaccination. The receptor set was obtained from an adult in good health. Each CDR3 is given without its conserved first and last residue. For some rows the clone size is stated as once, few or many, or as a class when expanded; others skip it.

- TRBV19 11 ASSIRGVDEQY
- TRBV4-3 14 ASSQDLHLSADTQY
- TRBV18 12 ASSPPIHSGELF
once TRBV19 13 ASSIRRAGGNTIY
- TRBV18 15 ASSQGQARSGANVLT
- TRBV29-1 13 SVTAEDRGVGAQY
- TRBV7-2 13 ASSSDGAGDYGYT
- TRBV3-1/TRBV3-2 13 ASSPHRGWDTEAF
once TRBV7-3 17 ASSSIMDTSRSPYNEQF
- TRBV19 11 ASSWVLADTQY
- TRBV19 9 ASSLGVGAF
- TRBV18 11 ASSPTAADTQY
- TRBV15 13 ATSRSGYSDYGYT
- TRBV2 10 ASSEQSETQY
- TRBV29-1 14 SVLRAGTGVTDTQY
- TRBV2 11 ATKGQTGETQY
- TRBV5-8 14 ASSLGLAGSTDTQY
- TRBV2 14 ASSPKKHGTYYGYT
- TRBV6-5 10 ASSLNTDTQY
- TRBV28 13 ASSPLDRDNQPQH
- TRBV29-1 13 SVDLIEGTSYEQY
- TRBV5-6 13 ASSSGPLSNQPQH
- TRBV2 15 ASSARGRVDWNQPQH
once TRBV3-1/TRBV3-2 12 ASSQGPSHYGYT
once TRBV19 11 ASSSGTNTEAF
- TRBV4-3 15 ASSQVGGALPNSPLH
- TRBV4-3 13 ASSQIAASYNEQF